The rows below give T cell receptor beta chains drawn from one sample of a study of cytomegalovirus exposure and HLA in healthy donors. The method was immunoSEQ multiplex PCR; TCRdb's version includes in-frame clones alone and lacks a portion of them. Of more than 150,000 clones listed, over 60% are singletons. The sequencing input was PBMCs. All receptors come from a man younger than 35 in good health and CMV-seronegative. The CDR3 runs from the conserved cysteine through the conserved F or W. The D gene is left open where the match is weak. Rows may omit the clone size; those that give it use once, few, many or a size class.

>13|TRBJ2-1|TRBD2|TRBV6-1|NA
TGTCAATCAGCGGGGAGCTCCTACAATGAGCAGTTCTTC
CQSAGSSYNEQFF
>13|TRBJ1-2|TRBD1|TRBV28|NA
TGTGCCAGCAGTGGCGGACAGGGGTATGGCTACACCTTC
CASSGGQGYGYTF
>19|TRBJ2-3|TRBD2|TRBV5-6|NA
TGTGCCAGCAGCTTGGTGCTAGCGGGCCTTCTTGCTAGCACAGATACGCAGTATTTT
CASSLVLAGLLASTDTQYF
>16|TRBJ1-5|NA|TRBV6-6|NA
TGTGCCAGCAGGACTAGCAGGCTTGTGAGGGATCAGCCCCAGCATTTT
CASRTSRLVRDQPQHF
>14|TRBJ1-2|NA|TRBV5-1|NA
TGCGCCAGCAGCTTCATGACTGATAACTATGGCTACACCTTC
CASSFMTDNYGYTF
>14|TRBJ2-3|TRBD1|TRBV6-1|NA
TGTGCCAGCCGAATACAGGGGGCGGCAGATACGCAGTATTTT
CASRIQGAADTQYF
>14|TRBJ1-1|TRBD1|TRBV7-8|once
TGTGCCAGCAGCTTGGACAGGTTGAAACTTGAAGCTTTCTTT
CASSLDRLKLEAFF
>14|TRBJ1-6|TRBD1|TRBV6-5|NA
TGTGCCAGCAGCCGACAGGGGAGTAATTCACCCCTCCACTTT
CASSRQGSNSPLHF
>13|TRBJ1-1|NA|TRBV6-1|NA
TGTGCCAGCAGTGAACTTACAGGGTTGCGAGCTTTCTTT
CASSELTGLRAFF
>13|TRBJ2-7|TRBD2|TRBV7-8|NA
TGTGCCAGCAGCTCGGGAGGGCCGGGAGAGCAGTACTTC
CASSSGGPGEQYF
>15|TRBJ2-2|TRBD2|TRBV4-1|NA
TGCGCCAGCAGCCGTGGAAGGGAGGGGACCGGGGAGCTGTTTTTT
CASSRGREGTGELFF
>18|TRBJ2-1|TRBD2|TRBV7-8|NA
TGTGCCAGCAGCCCAGGACTAGCGGGGGCCGCTCAGAGGAATGAGCAGTTCTTC
CASSPGLAGAAQRNEQFF
>15|TRBJ1-3|NA|TRBV6-1|NA
TGTGCCAGCAGTGGTGACCGGAGCTCTGGAAACACCATATATTTT
CASSGDRSSGNTIYF
>17|TRBJ2-1|TRBD2|TRBV14|NA
TGTGCCAGCAGCCGGGGCCCTGGGACTAGCGACTACAATGAGCAGTTCTTC
CASSRGPGTSDYNEQFF
>15|TRBJ2-1|NA|TRBV11-3|NA
TGTGCCAGCAGTCGCGGGCTAGCGTTCCGCGATGAGCAGTTCTTC
CASSRGLAFRDEQFF
>16|TRBJ1-4|TRBD1|TRBV28|NA
TGTGCCAGCAGTTTTTGGGACAGGGCCACTAATGAAAAACTGTTTTTT
CASSFWDRATNEKLFF
>13|TRBJ1-2|TRBD1|TRBV29-1|NA
TGCAGCGTTGCACGGACAGGGGATTATGGCTACACCTTC
CSVARTGDYGYTF
>15|TRBJ2-5|TRBD2|TRBV9|NA
TGTGCCAGCAGCGTCGATAGCGGGAGTTTGAAGACCCAGTACTTC
CASSVDSGSLKTQYF
>17|TRBJ2-2|TRBD2|TRBV5-6|NA
TGTGCCAGCAGGTTGGAGGGAGCGGGACCGAACACCGGGGAGCTGTTTTTT
CASRLEGAGPNTGELFF
>18|TRBJ2-1|NA|TRBV7-4|once
TGTGCCAGCAGCTTAAAAGGGGGTAGGCGCCCGTCCTACAATGAGCAGTTCTTC
CASSLKGGRRPSYNEQFF
>15|TRBJ1-2|NA|TRBV9|NA
TGTGCCAGCAGCGCGGCAATCCCGACAGACTATGGCTACACCTTC
CASSAAIPTDYGYTF
>13|TRBJ1-4|NA|TRBV27|NA
TGTGCCAGCAGTGGTTCGGGAGATGAAAAACTGTTTTTT
CASSGSGDEKLFF
>15|TRBJ2-2|NA|TRBV6-1|NA
TGTGCCAGCAGTTCCCGACAGGTGAACACCGGGGAGCTGTTTTTT
CASSSRQVNTGELFF
>14|TRBJ1-4|TRBD1|TRBV7-2|NA
TGTGCCAGCAGCCGAGACAGGGCCCATGAAAAACTGTTTTTT
CASSRDRAHEKLFF
>12|TRBJ1-5|NA|TRBV28|NA
TGTGCCAGCAGTTTATGGGCTCAGCCCCAGCATTTT
CASSLWAQPQHF
>15|TRBJ1-2|NA|TRBV30|few
TGTGCCTGGAGTCCGGACGGGGGGAGTTACTATGGCTACACCTTC
CAWSPDGGSYYGYTF
>15|TRBJ1-2|NA|TRBV9|few
TGTGCCAGCAGCGTAGCTTCTGGCGGAAGCTATGGCTACACCTTC
CASSVASGGSYGYTF
>13|TRBJ2-7|NA|TRBV11-2|NA
TGTGCCAGCAGTGCAGGCAATAACTACGAGCAGTACTTC
CASSAGNNYEQYF
>14|TRBJ2-1|NA|TRBV27|NA
TGTGCCAGCAGTTTCCAGGGGGGTGGCAATGAGCAGTTCTTC
CASSFQGGGNEQFF
>12|TRBJ2-7|TRBD2|TRBV6-6|once
TGTGCCAGCAGGTCCGGGGGGGACGAGCAGTACTTC
CASRSGGDEQYF
>14|TRBJ1-2|TRBD1|TRBV27|NA
TGTGCCAGCAGTTTCGGACAGGGCGTCTATGGCTACACCTTC
CASSFGQGVYGYTF
>12|TRBJ1-2|NA|TRBV5-6|few
TGTGCCAGCAGCTTCGGTCTAGGTGGCTACACCTTC
CASSFGLGGYTF
>15|TRBJ2-5|NA|TRBV28|NA
TGTGCCAGCGGGGGGTCGGGGATCGGAGCGGAGACCCAGTACTTC
CASGGSGIGAETQYF
>14|TRBJ2-7|NA|TRBV7-2|NA
TGTGCCAGCAGCTTAGAGAGGGGGGGGTACGAGCAGTACTTC
CASSLERGGYEQYF
>14|TRBJ2-1|NA|TRBV7-8|NA
TGTGCCAGCAGCTCCCTGACGGCGGCGGGGGAGCAGTTCTTC
CASSSLTAAGEQFF
>14|TRBJ1-1|NA|TRBV28|NA
TGTGCCAGCAGTCCCGGACATAAGAACACTGAAGCTTTCTTT
CASSPGHKNTEAFF
>14|TRBJ1-5|TRBD1|TRBV6-5|NA
TGTGCCAGCAGCTCCCGACAGGGGGCTCAGCCCCAGCATTTT
CASSSRQGAQPQHF
>12|TRBJ1-1|TRBD1|TRBV10-3|NA
TGTGCCACCCGAGGACAGGGCCCTGAAGCTTTCTTT
CATRGQGPEAFF
>14|TRBJ1-2|NA|TRBV2|NA
TGTGCCAGCAGTGACAGGGGCAGGGTCTATGGCTACACCTTC
CASSDRGRVYGYTF
>14|TRBJ2-7|TRBD1|TRBV25-1|NA
TGTGCCAGCAGTGGACAGGGGGTTTCCTACGAGCAGTACTTC
CASSGQGVSYEQYF
>18|TRBJ2-3|TRBD2|TRBV9|NA
TGTGCCAGCAGCGTAGCCCGAGGAATCGGGAGGGCCGCAGATACGCAGTATTTT
CASSVARGIGRAADTQYF
>17|TRBJ1-4|NA|TRBV5-6|NA
TGTGCCAGCAGCTTGGTTGGCAGAGGAGCAACTAATGAAAAACTGTTTTTT
CASSLVGRGATNEKLFF
>14|TRBJ2-4|TRBD1|TRBV2|NA
TGTGCCAGCAACACAGGGGGCGGGAAAAACATTCAGTACTTC
CASNTGGGKNIQYF
>15|TRBJ2-7|TRBD2|TRBV4-2|NA
TGTGCCAGCAGTTATGGACGGGAGGTCGGCTACGAGCAGTACTTC
CASSYGREVGYEQYF
>13|TRBJ1-4|NA|TRBV19|NA
TGTGCCAGTAAGGACAGATTTAATGAAAAACTGTTTTTT
CASKDRFNEKLFF
>18|TRBJ2-5|TRBD2|TRBV19|NA
TGTGCCAGTAGTATAACTAGCGGGGGAGTCCTGTACCAAGAGACCCAGTACTTC
CASSITSGGVLYQETQYF
>16|TRBJ2-1|TRBD2|TRBV9|NA
TGTGCCAGCAGCGTACTAGCGGGAGGCCACTACAATGAGCAGTTCTTC
CASSVLAGGHYNEQFF
>14|TRBJ1-4|TRBD1|TRBV7-2|few
TGTGCCAGCAGCTCTACAGGGGGCGGTGAAAAACTGTTTTTT
CASSSTGGGEKLFF
>15|TRBJ1-2|TRBD1|TRBV27|NA
TGTGCCAGCAGTTTCCAGGGGGCCATACCCTATGGCTACACCTTC
CASSFQGAIPYGYTF
>15|TRBJ2-2|TRBD1|TRBV19|once
TGTGCCAGTAGGGGATACAGGGGAAGTCTAGGGGAGCTGTTTTTT
CASRGYRGSLGELFF
>14|TRBJ1-3|NA|TRBV19|NA
TGTGCCAGTAGCCCAGTCGGGGTCGGGAACACCATATATTTT
CASSPVGVGNTIYF
>14|TRBJ1-6|TRBD1|TRBV30|NA
TGTGCCTGGATCGTACCGGGACAGAATTCACCCCTCCACTTT
CAWIVPGQNSPLHF
>14|TRBJ2-7|TRBD2|TRBV6-5|NA
TGTGCCAGCAGTGGGACTAGCGGGAGTTACGAGCAGTACTTC
CASSGTSGSYEQYF
>15|TRBJ2-1|TRBD2|TRBV18|NA
TGTGCCAGCTCACCCGGGACTAGCGGCCCGGGAGAGCAGTTCTTC
CASSPGTSGPGEQFF
>14|TRBJ2-1|NA|TRBV11-1|NA
TGTGCCAGCAGCTTAGTGGACCCAAGAGGGGAGCAGTTCTTC
CASSLVDPRGEQFF
>18|TRBJ1-6|NA|TRBV27|NA
TGTGCCAGCAGTGACGCAGGGCCCCCCCACTCCTATAATTCACCCCTCCACTTT
CASSDAGPPHSYNSPLHF
>17|TRBJ2-7|NA|TRBV5-1|NA
TGCGCCAGCAGCTTGGCCCCCTCCGGGACTCCCAGCCACGAGCAGTACTTC
CASSLAPSGTPSHEQYF
>14|TRBJ2-7|TRBD1|TRBV27|NA
TGTGCCAGCAGTTCCGGGACAGGGAGGGCCGAGCAGTACTTC
CASSSGTGRAEQYF
>14|TRBJ1-2|NA|TRBV5-4|NA
TGTGCCAGCGGTGATACGGACGGGGACTATGGCTACACCTTC
CASGDTDGDYGYTF